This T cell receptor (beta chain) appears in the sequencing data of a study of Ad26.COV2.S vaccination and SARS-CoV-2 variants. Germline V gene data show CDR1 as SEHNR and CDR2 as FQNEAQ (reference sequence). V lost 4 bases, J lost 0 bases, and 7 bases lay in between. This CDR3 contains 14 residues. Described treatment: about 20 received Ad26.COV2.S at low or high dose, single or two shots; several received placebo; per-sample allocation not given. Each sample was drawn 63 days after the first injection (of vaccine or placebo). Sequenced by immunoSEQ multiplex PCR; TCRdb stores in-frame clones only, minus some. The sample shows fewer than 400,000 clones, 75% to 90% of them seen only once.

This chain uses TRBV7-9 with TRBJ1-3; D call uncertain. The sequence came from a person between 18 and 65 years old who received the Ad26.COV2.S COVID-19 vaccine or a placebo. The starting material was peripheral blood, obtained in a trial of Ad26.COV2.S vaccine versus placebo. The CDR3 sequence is CASSSQYSGNTIYF. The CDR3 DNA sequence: TGTGCCAGCAGCTCCCAATACTCTGGAAACACCATATATTTT.